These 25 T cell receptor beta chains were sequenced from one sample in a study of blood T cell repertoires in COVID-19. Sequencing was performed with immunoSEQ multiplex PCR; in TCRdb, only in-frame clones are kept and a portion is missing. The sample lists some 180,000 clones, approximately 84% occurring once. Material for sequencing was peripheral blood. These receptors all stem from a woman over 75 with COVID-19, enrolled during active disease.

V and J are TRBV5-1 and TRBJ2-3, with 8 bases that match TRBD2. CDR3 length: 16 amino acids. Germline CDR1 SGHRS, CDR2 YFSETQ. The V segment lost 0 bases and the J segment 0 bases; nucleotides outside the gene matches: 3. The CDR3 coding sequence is TGCGCCAGCAGCTTGGTTGGCGGGAGGAGCACAGATACGCAGTATTTT. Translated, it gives CASSLVGGRSTDTQYF.

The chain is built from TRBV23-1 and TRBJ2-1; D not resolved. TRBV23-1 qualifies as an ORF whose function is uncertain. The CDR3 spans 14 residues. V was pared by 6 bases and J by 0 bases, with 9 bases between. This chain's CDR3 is CASSLPSSYNEQFF. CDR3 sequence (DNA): TGCGCCAGCAGCCTCCCGTCCTCCTACAATGAGCAGTTCTTC.

In DNA form, the CDR3 reads TGCGCCAGCAGCTTTGAGATGAACACTGAAGCTTTCTTT. As protein: CASSFEMNTEAFF. The rearrangement links TRBV5-1 to TRBJ1-1; D ambiguous. Trimming shortened V by 2 bases and J by 0 bases, and 5 bases separated the two germline ends. CDR1 is SGHRS and CDR2 is YFSETQ in the germline V gene. The CDR3 is 13 residues long.

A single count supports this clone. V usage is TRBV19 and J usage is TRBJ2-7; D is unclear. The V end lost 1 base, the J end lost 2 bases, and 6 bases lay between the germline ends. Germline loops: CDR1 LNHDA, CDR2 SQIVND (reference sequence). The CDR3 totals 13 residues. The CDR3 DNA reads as TGTGCCAGTAGTATAGGTCTTACCTACGAGCAGTACTTC. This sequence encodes CASSIGLTYEQYF.

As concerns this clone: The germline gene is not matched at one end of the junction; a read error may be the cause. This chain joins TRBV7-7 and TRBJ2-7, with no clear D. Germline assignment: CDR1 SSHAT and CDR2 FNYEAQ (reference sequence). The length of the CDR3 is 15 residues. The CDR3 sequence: CASSPGLISRLEQYF. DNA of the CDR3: TGTGCTAGCAGCCCCGGTCTAATTAGTCGCCTCGAGCAGTACTTC.

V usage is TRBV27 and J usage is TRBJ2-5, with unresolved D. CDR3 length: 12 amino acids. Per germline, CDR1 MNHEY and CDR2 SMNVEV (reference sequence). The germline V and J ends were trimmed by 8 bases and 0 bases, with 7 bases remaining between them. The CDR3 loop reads CASRSNQETQYF. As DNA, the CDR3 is TGTGCCAGCCGTTCAAACCAAGAGACCCAGTACTTC.

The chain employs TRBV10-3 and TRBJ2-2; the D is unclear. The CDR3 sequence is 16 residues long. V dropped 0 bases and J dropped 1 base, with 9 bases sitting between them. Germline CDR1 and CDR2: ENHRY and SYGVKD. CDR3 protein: CAISESGSLNTGELFF. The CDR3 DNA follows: TGTGCCATCAGTGAGTCGGGTAGCCTGAACACCGGGGAGCTGTTTTTT.

This chain's CDR3 is CASSRVLLQGATADSPLHF. In nucleotides, the CDR3 is TGTGCCAGCAGTCGAGTTCTTCTTCAGGGGGCGACGGCGGATTCACCCCTCCACTTT. The genes are TRBV6-6 and TRBJ1-6; TRBD1 matches at 8 bases. Germline CDR1 is MNHNY and CDR2 is SVGAGI (reference sequence). The CDR3 length is 19 residues. V gave up 5 bases and J gave up 8 bases; unmatched junction bases: 20.

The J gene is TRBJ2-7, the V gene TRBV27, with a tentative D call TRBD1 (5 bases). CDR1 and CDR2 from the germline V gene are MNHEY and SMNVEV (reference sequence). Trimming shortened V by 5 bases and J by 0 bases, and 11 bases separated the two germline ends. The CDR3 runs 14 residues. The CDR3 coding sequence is TGTGCCAGCAGTGCATACAGGTACTCCTACGAGCAGTACTTC. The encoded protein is CASSAYRYSYEQYF.

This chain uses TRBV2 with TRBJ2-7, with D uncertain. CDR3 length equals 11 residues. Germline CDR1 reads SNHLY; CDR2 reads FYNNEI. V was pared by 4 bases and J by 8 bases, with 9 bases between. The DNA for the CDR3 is TGTGCCAGCAGTGGCTACAGTCAGCAGTACTTC. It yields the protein CASSGYSQQYF.

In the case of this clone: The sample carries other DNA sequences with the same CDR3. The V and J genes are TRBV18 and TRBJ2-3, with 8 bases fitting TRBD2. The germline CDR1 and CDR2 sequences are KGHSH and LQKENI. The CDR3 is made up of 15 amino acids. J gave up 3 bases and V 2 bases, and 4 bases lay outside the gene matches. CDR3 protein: CASSPAGGGTDTQYF. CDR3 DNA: TGTGCCAGCTCACCAGCGGGGGGCGGAACAGATACGCAGTATTTT.

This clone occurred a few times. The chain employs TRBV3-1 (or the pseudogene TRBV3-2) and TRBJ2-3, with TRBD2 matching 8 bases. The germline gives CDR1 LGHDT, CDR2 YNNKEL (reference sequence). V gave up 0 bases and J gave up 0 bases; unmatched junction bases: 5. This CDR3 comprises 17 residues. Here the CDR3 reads CASSQDRGGYSTDTQYF. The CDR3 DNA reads TGTGCCAGCAGCCAAGATCGGGGGGGTTATAGCACAGATACGCAGTATTTT.

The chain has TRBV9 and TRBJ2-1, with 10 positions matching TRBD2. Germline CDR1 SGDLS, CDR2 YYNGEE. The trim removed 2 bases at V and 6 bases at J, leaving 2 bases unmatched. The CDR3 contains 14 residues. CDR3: CASSVLAGVNEQFF. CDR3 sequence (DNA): TGTGCCAGCAGCGTTCTAGCGGGAGTCAATGAGCAGTTCTTC.

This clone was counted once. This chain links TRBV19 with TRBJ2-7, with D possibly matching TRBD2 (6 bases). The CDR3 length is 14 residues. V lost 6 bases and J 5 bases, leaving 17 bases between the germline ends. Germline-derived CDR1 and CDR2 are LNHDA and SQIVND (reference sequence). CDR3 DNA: TGTGCCAGTAGCCCCGCCGGGGGTTACCACGAGCAGTACTTC. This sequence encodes CASSPAGGYHEQYF.

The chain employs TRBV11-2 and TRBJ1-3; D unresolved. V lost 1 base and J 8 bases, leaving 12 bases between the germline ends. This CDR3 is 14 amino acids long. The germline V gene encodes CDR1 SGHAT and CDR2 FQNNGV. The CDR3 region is CASSLAAAADTIYF. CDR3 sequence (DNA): TGTGCCAGCAGCTTAGCAGCAGCCGCGGACACCATATATTTT. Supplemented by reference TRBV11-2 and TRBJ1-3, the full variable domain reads EAGVAQSPRYKIIEKRQSVAFWCNPISGHATLYWYQQILGQGPKLLIQFQNNGVVDDSQLPKDRFSAERLKGVDSTLKIQPAKLEDSAVYLCASSLAAAADTIYFGEGSWLTVV.

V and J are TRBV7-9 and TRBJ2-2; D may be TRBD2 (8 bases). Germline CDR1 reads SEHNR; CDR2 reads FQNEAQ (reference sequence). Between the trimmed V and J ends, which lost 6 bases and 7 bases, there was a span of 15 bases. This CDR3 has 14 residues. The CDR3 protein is CASRREGASGELFF. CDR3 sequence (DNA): TGTGCCAGCAGACGGGAGGGGGCTAGCGGGGAGCTGTTTTTT.

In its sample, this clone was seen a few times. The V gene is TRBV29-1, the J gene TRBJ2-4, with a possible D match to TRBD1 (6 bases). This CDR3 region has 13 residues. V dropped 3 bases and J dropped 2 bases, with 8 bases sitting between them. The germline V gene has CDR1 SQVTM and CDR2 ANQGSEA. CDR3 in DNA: TGCAGCGTTGAGGGGGCGACCAAAAACATTCAGTACTTC. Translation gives CSVEGATKNIQYF.

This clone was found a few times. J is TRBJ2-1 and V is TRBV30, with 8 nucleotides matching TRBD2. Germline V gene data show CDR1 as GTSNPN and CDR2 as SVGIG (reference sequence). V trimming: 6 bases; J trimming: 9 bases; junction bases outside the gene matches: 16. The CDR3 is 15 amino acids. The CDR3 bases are TGTGCCTGTCCAAAAGGAGGCGGGGGGTATAGTGAGCAGTTCTTC. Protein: CACPKGGGGYSEQFF.

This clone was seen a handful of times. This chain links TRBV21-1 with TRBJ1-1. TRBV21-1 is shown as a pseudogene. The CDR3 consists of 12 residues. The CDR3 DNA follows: TGTGCCAGCAGCCCCCGCGGGGCGCAAGCTTTCTTT. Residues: CASSPRGAQAFF.

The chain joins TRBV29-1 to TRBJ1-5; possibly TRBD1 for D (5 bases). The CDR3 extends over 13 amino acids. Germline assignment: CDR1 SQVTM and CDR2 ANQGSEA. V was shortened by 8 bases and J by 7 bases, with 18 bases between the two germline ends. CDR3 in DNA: TGCAGCTACAGCCAATCCAGGGCCCAGCCCCAGCATTTT. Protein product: CSYSQSRAQPQHF.

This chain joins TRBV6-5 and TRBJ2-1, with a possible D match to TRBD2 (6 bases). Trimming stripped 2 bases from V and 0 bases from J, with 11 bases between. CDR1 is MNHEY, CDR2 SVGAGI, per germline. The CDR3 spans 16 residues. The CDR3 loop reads CASSYARGSSYNEQFF. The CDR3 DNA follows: TGTGCCAGCAGTTACGCACGGGGGAGCTCCTACAATGAGCAGTTCTTC.

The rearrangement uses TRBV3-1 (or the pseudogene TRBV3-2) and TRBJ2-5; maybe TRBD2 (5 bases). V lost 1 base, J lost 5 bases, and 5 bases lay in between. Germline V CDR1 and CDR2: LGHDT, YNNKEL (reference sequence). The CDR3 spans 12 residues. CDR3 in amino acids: CASSQVAETQYF. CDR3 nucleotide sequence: TGTGCCAGCAGCCAAGTAGCGGAGACCCAGTACTTC.

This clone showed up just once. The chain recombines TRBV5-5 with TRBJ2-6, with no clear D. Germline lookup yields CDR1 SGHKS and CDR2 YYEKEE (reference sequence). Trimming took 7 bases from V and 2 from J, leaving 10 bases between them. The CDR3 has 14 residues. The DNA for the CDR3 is TGTGCCAGCTCAGGAAGGCCTGGGGCCAACGTCCTGACTTTC. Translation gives CASSGRPGANVLTF. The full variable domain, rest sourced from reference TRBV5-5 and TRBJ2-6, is DAGVTQSPTHLIKTRGQQVTLRCSPISGHKSVSWYQQVLGQGPQFIFQYYEKEERGRGNFPDRFSARQFPNYSSELNVNALLLGDSALYLCASSGRPGANVLTFGAGSRLTVL.

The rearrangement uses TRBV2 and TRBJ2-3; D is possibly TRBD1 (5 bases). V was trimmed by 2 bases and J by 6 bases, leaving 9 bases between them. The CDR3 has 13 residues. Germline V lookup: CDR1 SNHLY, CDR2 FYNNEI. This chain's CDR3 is CASSEQGWDTQYF. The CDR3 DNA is TGTGCCAGCAGTGAACAGGGCTGGGATACGCAGTATTTT. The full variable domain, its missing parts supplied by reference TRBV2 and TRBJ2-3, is EPEVTQTPSHQVTQMGQEVILRCVPISNHLYFYWYRQILGQKVEFLVSFYNNEISEKSEIFDDQFSVERPDGSNFTLKIRSTKLEDSAMYFCASSEQGWDTQYFGPGTRLTVL.

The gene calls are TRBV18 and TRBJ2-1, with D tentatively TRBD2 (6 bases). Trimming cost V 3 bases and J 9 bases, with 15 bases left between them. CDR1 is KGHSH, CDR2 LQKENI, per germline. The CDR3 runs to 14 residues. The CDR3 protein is CASSPNWAGSEQFF. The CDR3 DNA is TGTGCCAGCTCACCCAATTGGGCGGGGAGTGAGCAGTTCTTC.